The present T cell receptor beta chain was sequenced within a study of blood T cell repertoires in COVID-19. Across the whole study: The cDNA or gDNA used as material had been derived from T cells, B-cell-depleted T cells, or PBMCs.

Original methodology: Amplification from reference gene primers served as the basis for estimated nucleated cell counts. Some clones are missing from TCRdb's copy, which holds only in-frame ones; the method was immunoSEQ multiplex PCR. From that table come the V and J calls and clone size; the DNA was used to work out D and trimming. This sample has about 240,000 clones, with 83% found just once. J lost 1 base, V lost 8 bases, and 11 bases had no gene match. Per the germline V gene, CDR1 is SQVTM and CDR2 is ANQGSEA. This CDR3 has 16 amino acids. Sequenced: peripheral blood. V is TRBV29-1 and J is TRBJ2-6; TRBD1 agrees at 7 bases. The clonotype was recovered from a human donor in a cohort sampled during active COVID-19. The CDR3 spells CSPLPGQPSGANVLTF. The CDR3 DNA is TGCAGCCCGCTTCCGGGACAGCCATCTGGGGCCAACGTCCTGACTTTC.